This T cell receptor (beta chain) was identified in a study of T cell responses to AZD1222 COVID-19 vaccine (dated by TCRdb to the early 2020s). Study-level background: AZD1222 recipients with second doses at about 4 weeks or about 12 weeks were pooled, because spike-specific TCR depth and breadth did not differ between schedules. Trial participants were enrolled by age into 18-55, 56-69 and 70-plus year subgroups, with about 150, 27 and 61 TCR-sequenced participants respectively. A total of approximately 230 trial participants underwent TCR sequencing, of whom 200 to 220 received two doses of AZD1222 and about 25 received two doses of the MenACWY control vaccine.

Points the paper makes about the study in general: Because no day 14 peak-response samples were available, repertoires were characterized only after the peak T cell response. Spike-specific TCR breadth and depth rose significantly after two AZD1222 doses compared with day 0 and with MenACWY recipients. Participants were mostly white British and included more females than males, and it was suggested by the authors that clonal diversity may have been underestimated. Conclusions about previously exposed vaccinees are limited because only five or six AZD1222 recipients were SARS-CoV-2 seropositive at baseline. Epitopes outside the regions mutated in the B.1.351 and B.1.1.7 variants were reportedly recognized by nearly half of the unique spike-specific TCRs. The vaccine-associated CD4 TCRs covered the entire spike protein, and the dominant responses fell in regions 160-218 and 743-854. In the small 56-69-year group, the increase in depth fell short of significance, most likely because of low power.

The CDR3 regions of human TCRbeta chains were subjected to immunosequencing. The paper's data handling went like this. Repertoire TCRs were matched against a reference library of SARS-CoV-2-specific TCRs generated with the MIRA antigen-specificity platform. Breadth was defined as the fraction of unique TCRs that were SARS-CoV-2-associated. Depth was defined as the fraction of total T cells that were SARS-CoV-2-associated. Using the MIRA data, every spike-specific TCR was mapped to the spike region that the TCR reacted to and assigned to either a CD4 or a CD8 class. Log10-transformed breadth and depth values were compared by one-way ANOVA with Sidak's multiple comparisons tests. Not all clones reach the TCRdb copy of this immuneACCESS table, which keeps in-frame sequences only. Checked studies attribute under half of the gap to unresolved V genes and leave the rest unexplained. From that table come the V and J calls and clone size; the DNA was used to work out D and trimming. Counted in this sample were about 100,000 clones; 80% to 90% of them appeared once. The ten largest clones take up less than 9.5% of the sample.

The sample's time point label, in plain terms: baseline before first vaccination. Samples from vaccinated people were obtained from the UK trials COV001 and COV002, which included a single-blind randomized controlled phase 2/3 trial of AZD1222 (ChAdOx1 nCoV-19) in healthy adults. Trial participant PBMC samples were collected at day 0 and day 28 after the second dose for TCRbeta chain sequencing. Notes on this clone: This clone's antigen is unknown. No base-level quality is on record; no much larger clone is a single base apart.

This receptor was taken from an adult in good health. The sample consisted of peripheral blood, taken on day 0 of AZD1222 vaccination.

The CDR3 here reads CATSRENLASSGANVLTF. The sequenced DNA: TGTGCCACCAGCAGAGAGAATTTGGCAAGCTCTGGGGCCAACGTCCTGACTTTC. The V and J segments used are TRBV15 and TRBJ2-6; the D gene remains uncertain. V and J are truncated by 0 bases and 0 bases respectively, leaving an intervening sequence of 12 bases. Based on the germline V gene (reference sequence), the CDR1 and CDR2 sequences are LNHNV and YYDKDF. The CDR3 goes from the cysteine to the phenylalanine over 18 residues. The only DNA kept is the CDR3, 54 bases in frame from the first base.